The 29 T cell receptor beta chains below all came from one sample that was sequenced in a study of patients and donors after allogeneic stem cell transplantation (dated by TCRdb to about 2020). The library was generated by RT-PCR. Sequencing was carried out with a NextSeq 550. TCRdb cleaned the public reads at Q25 with fastp, built clones with MiXCR and kept in-frame beta chains. Duplicate CDR3 protein sequences are folded into a single record with the most common DNA and genes. This sample comprises approximately 430,000 distinct CDR3 sequences, roughly 17% of them detected only once. 6% to 8% of the sample comes from the top ten. Sample: blood, either unsorted or a sorted T cell fraction (not recorded which). All receptors derive from a human donor who was either an allogeneic HSCT recipient or a stem cell or donor lymphocyte infusion donor (not recorded which). It is not recorded whose cells these are; they may come from a transplant donor.

The chain employs TRBV20-1 and TRBJ2-4; 8 bases are a match to TRBD1. The V gene end was trimmed by 1 base and the J gene end by 4 bases; junction bases not matched to a gene: 12. The CDR3 has 17 residues. The germline gives CDR1 DFQATT, CDR2 SNEGSKA (reference sequence). DNA of the CDR3: TGCAGTGCTAGAGCCCCCACAGGAGACAGGGGTAAAAACATTCAGTACTTC. Protein: CSARAPTGDRGKNIQYF.

This chain joins TRBV3-1 and TRBJ1-6; D is undetermined. The CDR3 length is 15 residues. Trimming stripped 1 base from V and 7 bases from J, with 11 bases between. Germline CDR1 LGHDT, CDR2 YNNKEL (reference sequence). The CDR3 here is CASSQGAAFNSPLHF. The CDR3 DNA reads TGTGCCAGCAGCCAAGGGGCAGCCTTCAATTCACCCCTCCACTTT.

The sample holds a few counts of this clonotype. The chain recombines TRBV24-1 with TRBJ1-5, with a possible D match to TRBD1 (5 bases). Trimming removed 4 bases from V and 7 bases from J, with 10 bases in between. Germline V CDR1 and CDR2: KGHDR, SFDVKD. There are 13 residues in the CDR3. Written as DNA, the CDR3 is TGTGCCACCAGTGACCAGGGTAGCCAGCCCCAGCATTTT. Its protein is CATSDQGSQPQHF.

This chain connects TRBV6-5 to TRBJ2-1; TRBD2 matches at 13 bases. This CDR3 contains 17 residues. Germline CDR1 reads MNHEY; CDR2 reads SVGAGI. Losses at the gene ends were 0 bases for V and 9 bases for J; bases not matched to a gene: 8. For the CDR3, the DNA is TGTGCCAGCAGTTACTCTCAACTAGCGGGAGGGCCTGTTGAGCAGTTCTTC. It encodes CASSYSQLAGGPVEQFF.

This clonotype was detected a few times. The rearrangement joins TRBV27 to TRBJ1-1; no reliable D call. V was pared by 2 bases and J by 4 bases, with 17 bases between. The CDR3 loop spans 16 amino acids. Germline V gene data show CDR1 as MNHEY and CDR2 as SMNVEV (reference sequence). This CDR3 is CASSLKGNWVSTEAFF. CDR3 in DNA: TGTGCCAGCAGTTTAAAAGGGAATTGGGTTAGCACTGAAGCTTTCTTT.

The V call is TRBV6-5, the J call TRBJ1-1; no reliable D call. The CDR3 totals 14 residues. Trimming shortened V by 1 base and J by 1 base, and 7 bases separated the two germline ends. CDR1 and CDR2 (germline): MNHEY, SVGAGI. CDR3 bases: TGTGCCAGCAGTTACTTCGGAGAGAACACTGAAGCTTTCTTT. It translates to CASSYFGENTEAFF.

In its sample, this clonotype was seen many times. The V and J genes are TRBV15 and TRBJ2-1; 11 nucleotides agree with TRBD2. V shed 3 bases, J shed 12 bases, and the junction held 1 base outside the gene matches. Germline V lookup: CDR1 LNHNV, CDR2 YYDKDF (reference sequence). The CDR3 sequence is 12 residues long. For the CDR3, the DNA is TGTGCCACCAGCAGCGGACTAGCGGGGCAGTTCTTC. Translated, it gives CATSSGLAGQFF.

The chain joins TRBV5-1 to TRBJ2-5, with a possible D match to TRBD1 (6 bases). The germline gives CDR1 SGHRS, CDR2 YFSETQ. This CDR3 is 15 amino acids long. The ends were cut back, 3 bases at V and 8 bases at J, with 20 bases in the middle. CDR3 coding DNA: TGCGCCAGCAGCTATGGCAGGGGCCAAGGAGGTACCCAGTACTTC. As protein: CASSYGRGQGGTQYF.

This clonotype has more than one count but fewer than ten. The chain employs TRBV7-8 and TRBJ2-7; D uncertain. V lost 2 bases, J lost 7 bases, and 21 bases lay in between. The length of the CDR3 is 16 residues. Germline-derived CDR1 and CDR2 are SGHVS and FQNEAQ. CDR3 sequence: CASSLIRLPGRREQYF. The CDR3 region has the DNA TGTGCCAGCAGCTTAATTCGTTTACCGGGTAGAAGGGAGCAGTACTTC.

This clonotype was seen a handful of times. This chain connects TRBV9 to TRBJ2-3; a possible D gene is TRBD1 (5 bases). Germline V gene lookup returns CDR1 SGDLS and CDR2 YYNGEE. Trimming took off 3 bases at V and 0 bases at J, with 11 bases between the two ends. CDR3 length: 15 amino acids. CDR3 nucleotide sequence: TGTGCCAGCAGCGAACAGGCTCTTAGCACAGATACGCAGTATTTT. Translation gives CASSEQALSTDTQYF. The full variable domain, completed using reference TRBV9 and TRBJ2-3, is DSGVTQTPKHLITATGQRVTLRCSPRSGDLSVYWYQQSLDQGLQFLIQYYNGEERAKGNILERFSAQQFPDLHSELNLSSLELGDSALYFCASSEQALSTDTQYFGPGTRLTVL.

The rearrangement joins TRBV7-9 to TRBJ2-7, with 9 bases aligning to TRBD1. V shed 4 bases, J shed 4 bases, and the junction held 8 bases outside the gene matches. Germline V gene data show CDR1 as SEHNR and CDR2 as FQNEAQ (reference sequence). The CDR3 runs to 15 residues. CDR3 protein: CASSSAGTGMYEQYF. The CDR3 bases are TGTGCCAGCAGCTCCGCCGGGACAGGGATGTACGAGCAGTACTTC.

This clonotype was seen only a few times. The chain carries TRBV5-6 and TRBJ1-6; 9 bases map to TRBD1. With V trimmed by 0 bases and J by 7 bases, 5 bases remained unmatched. Germline assignment: CDR1 SGHDT and CDR2 YYEEEE. This CDR3 is built from 16 residues. CDR3 amino acids: CASSLEQGARNSPLHF. CDR3 DNA sequence: TGTGCCAGCAGCTTGGAACAGGGGGCACGCAATTCACCCCTCCACTTT.

This clonotype was seen once. A much larger clone differs by one base, so this may be a read error. J is TRBJ2-2 and V is TRBV12-3 or TRBV12-4, with D possibly being TRBD2 (5 bases). The CDR3 has 15 residues. Trimming took off 4 bases at V and 1 base at J, with 10 bases between the two ends. In DNA, the CDR3 is TGTGCCAGCAGTTCAGAGGGAAAGAACACCGGGGAGCTGTTTTTT. Translation gives CASSSEGKNTGELFF.

This clonotype was detected only a few times. The V call is TRBV4-1, the J call TRBJ2-2, with D maybe TRBD2 (6 bases). V shed 0 bases and J shed 9 bases, with 14 bases lying between them. The CDR3 runs to 15 residues. The V gene's germline CDR1 is MGHRA and CDR2 YSYEKL. The CDR3 region has the DNA TGCGCCAGCAGCCAAGAGGAGGGCAGTCGGCGGGAGCTGTTTTTT. This encodes CASSQEEGSRRELFF.

The V gene is TRBV20-1, the J gene TRBJ2-5; D not resolved. The CDR3 length is 12 residues. Trimming removed 2 bases at V and 2 bases at J, with 6 bases between. Germline V lookup: CDR1 DFQATT, CDR2 SNEGSKA (reference sequence). CDR3 protein: CSARPLQETQYF. The CDR3 DNA reads as TGCAGTGCTAGACCTCTACAAGAGACCCAGTACTTC.

The rearrangement joins TRBV11-1 to TRBJ2-7; 14 bases match TRBD2. The ends lost 4 bases at V and 4 bases at J; junction bases unmatched: 15. Germline V gene sequence: CDR1 SGHAT, CDR2 FQDESV (reference sequence). CDR3 size: 19 residues. The CDR3 loop reads CASSSPGLAGDQEFYEQYF. Here the CDR3 DNA reads TGTGCCAGCAGCTCACCGGGACTAGCGGGAGACCAGGAGTTTTACGAGCAGTACTTC.

The chain uses TRBV5-1 and TRBJ2-3; tentative D call: TRBD2 (6 bases). V lost 4 bases to trimming and J lost 2 bases, with 17 bases between them. Germline CDR1 and CDR2: SGHRS and YFSETQ. CDR3 length: 16 residues. CDR3 coding DNA: TGCGCCAGCAGCCTCCCCCTTGGGACTTCCACAGATACGCAGTATTTT. Protein sequence: CASSLPLGTSTDTQYF.

J is TRBJ2-1 and V is TRBV9; 7 positions agree with TRBD2. Per the germline V gene, CDR1 is SGDLS and CDR2 is YYNGEE. J gave up 4 bases and V 0 bases, and 10 bases lay outside the gene matches. CDR3 size: 17 residues. The CDR3 region is CASSVDPGGGLYNEQFF. CDR3 coding DNA: TGTGCCAGCAGCGTAGACCCTGGGGGGGGTCTATACAATGAGCAGTTCTTC.

This chain uses TRBV5-1 with TRBJ2-5; 15 positions agree with TRBD2. Germline assignment: CDR1 SGHRS and CDR2 YFSETQ. The V gene end was trimmed by 4 bases and the J gene end by 4 bases; junction bases not matched to a gene: 8. The CDR3 is made up of 17 amino acids. The CDR3 here is CASSLPSGLAGGETQYF. For the CDR3, the DNA is TGCGCCAGCAGCCTCCCCTCGGGACTAGCGGGAGGAGAGACCCAGTACTTC.

The V call is TRBV5-1, the J call TRBJ2-2; maybe TRBD2 (5 bases). Trimming removed 3 bases at V and 1 base at J, with 13 bases between. The CDR3 covers 16 residues. The germline V gene has CDR1 SGHRS and CDR2 YFSETQ. For the CDR3, the DNA is TGCGCCAGCAGCTCGAATGGCGGGCGGAACACCGGGGAGCTGTTTTTT. This encodes CASSSNGGRNTGELFF.

This clonotype was recorded at least ten times. The chain links TRBV12-3 or TRBV12-4 to TRBJ2-1; D is perhaps TRBD1 or TRBD2 (5 bases each). Trimming pared 8 bases from V and 0 bases from J, leaving 11 bases between. The CDR3 loop spans 14 amino acids. The DNA of the CDR3 is TGTGCCAGCCTGCCGGGGACCTCCTACAATGAGCAGTTCTTC. It encodes CASLPGTSYNEQFF.

This clonotype was counted only a few times. The chain uses TRBV2 and TRBJ2-4; TRBD2 agrees at 10 bases. The length of the CDR3 is 16 residues. V lost 4 bases, J lost 5 bases, and 8 bases stayed unmatched. Germline loops: CDR1 SNHLY, CDR2 FYNNEI. The CDR3 region has the DNA TGTGCCAGCAGTGTACCCAAGCGGGAGGGGGAAAACATTCAGTACTTC. Its protein product is CASSVPKREGENIQYF.

The chain joins TRBV5-1 to TRBJ2-6; D gene uncertain. The CDR3 is made up of 15 amino acids. V dropped 0 bases and J dropped 4 bases, with 8 bases sitting between them. Germline V gives CDR1 SGHRS, CDR2 YFSETQ. CDR3 nucleotide sequence: TGCGCCAGCAGCTTGGCCGAATCAGGGGCCAACGTCCTGACTTTC. Amino acids: CASSLAESGANVLTF. Full variable domain (remainder filled in from reference TRBV5-1 and TRBJ2-6): KAGVTQTPRYLIKTRGQQVTLSCSPISGHRSVSWYQQTPGQGLQFLFEYFSETQRNKGNFPGRFSGRQFSNSRSEMNVSTLELGDSALYLCASSLAESGANVLTFGAGSRLTVL.

This clonotype was observed many times. The rearrangement joins TRBV5-1 to TRBJ2-4, with TRBD1 identical over 8 bases. The CDR3 covers 14 residues. V lost 3 bases and J lost 7; bases outside the gene matches: 6. The V gene's germline CDR1 is SGHRS and CDR2 YFSETQ. The CDR3 here is CASSYTGGDNIQYF. CDR3 DNA: TGCGCCAGCAGCTACACAGGGGGTGACAACATTCAGTACTTC.

This chain uses TRBV6-2 or TRBV6-3 with TRBJ2-7; weak D call: TRBD1 (5 bases). V lost 2 bases and J lost 2, with 13 bases in between. The CDR3 has 15 residues. The germline CDR1 and CDR2 sequences are MNHEY and SVGEGT. The CDR3 is CASSYGAGKAYEQYF. In DNA, the CDR3 is TGTGCCAGCAGTTACGGGGCAGGGAAGGCCTACGAGCAGTACTTC.

V and J are TRBV5-1 and TRBJ2-7, with D uncertain. Germline V CDR1 and CDR2: SGHRS, YFSETQ. This CDR3 spans 13 amino acids. V was clipped by 4 bases and J by 3 bases, with 11 bases between them. The CDR3 coding sequence is TGCGCCAGCAGCCTGGGCGAGGTCTACGAGCAGTACTTC. Translated: CASSLGEVYEQYF.

This clonotype was seen ten or more times. CDR3: CASSPGSTDTQYF. In DNA, the CDR3 is TGTGCCAGCAGCCCGGGGAGCACAGATACGCAGTATTTT. The V gene is TRBV5-5, the J gene TRBJ2-3, with TRBD2 as a possible D gene (5 bases). In germline, CDR1 is SGHKS, CDR2 YYEKEE (reference sequence). This CDR3 contains 13 residues. V lost 4 bases to trimming and J lost 0 bases, with 6 bases between them.

The rearrangement links TRBV9 to TRBJ2-2, with TRBD2 matching 9 bases. J gave up 4 bases and V 3 bases, and 7 bases lay outside the gene matches. The length of the CDR3 is 16 residues. From germline, CDR1 is SGDLS and CDR2 YYNGEE. This CDR3 is CASSAWGTSRTGELFF. In nucleotides, the CDR3 is TGTGCCAGCAGCGCGTGGGGGACTAGCCGCACCGGGGAGCTGTTTTTT.

The gene calls are TRBV12-3 or TRBV12-4 and TRBJ1-6, with TRBD1 matching over 8 bases. This CDR3 is 15 amino acids long. Germline trimming cut 5 bases from V and 5 bases from J; bases unmatched to any gene: 5. The CDR3 DNA reads as TGTGCCAGCAGTCTCGGACAGGGCGATAATTCACCCCTCCACTTT. Translating it yields CASSLGQGDNSPLHF.